This T cell receptor beta chain emerged from a study of blood T cells in healthy people across ages. This CDR3 comprises 16 residues. CDR1 is SEHNR, CDR2 FQNEAQ, per germline (reference sequence). V was cut by 6 bases and J by 2 bases, with 20 bases left in between. This clonotype was observed a handful of times. Primers used in a second PCR of roughly 7 to 12 cycles were a sample-barcoded 5' primer and a J-beta primer mix. TCRdb used MiXCR to reprocess the 5' RACE reads, holding one entry per CDR3 protein. Seen here are about 580,000 distinct CDR3 sequences, around 48% observed once, and the top ten hold approximately 25%.

The TCR was taken from a man older than 75 in good health. Source material: blood. The rearrangement links TRBV7-9 to TRBJ2-7; D tentatively reads TRBD1 or TRBD2 (5 bases each). In DNA, the CDR3 is TGTGCCAGCAGGTCTCCCAACCGGGACGGTACCTACGAGCAGTACTTC. Its translation: CASRSPNRDGTYEQYF.